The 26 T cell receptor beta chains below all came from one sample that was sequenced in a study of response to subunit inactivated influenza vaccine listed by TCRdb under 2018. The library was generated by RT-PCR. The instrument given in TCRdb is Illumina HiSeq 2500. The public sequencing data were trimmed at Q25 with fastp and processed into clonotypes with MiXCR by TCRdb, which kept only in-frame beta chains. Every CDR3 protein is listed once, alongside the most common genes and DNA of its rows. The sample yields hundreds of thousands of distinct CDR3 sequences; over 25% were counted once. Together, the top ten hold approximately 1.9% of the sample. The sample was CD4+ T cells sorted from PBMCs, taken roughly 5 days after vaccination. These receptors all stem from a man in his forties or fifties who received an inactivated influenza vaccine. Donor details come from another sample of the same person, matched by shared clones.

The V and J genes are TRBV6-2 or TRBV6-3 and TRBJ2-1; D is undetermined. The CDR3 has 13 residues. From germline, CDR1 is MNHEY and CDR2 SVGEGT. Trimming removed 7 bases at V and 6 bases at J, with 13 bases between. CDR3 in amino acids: CASTTYSSNEQFF. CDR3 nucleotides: TGTGCCAGCACCACGTACTCCAGCAATGAGCAGTTCTTC.

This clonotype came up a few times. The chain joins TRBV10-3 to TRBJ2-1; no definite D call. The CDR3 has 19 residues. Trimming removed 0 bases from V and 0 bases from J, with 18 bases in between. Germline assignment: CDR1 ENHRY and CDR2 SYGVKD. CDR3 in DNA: TGTGCCATCAGTGAGTCGACTCTACAGTCGGAGAGCTCCTACAATGAGCAGTTCTTC. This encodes CAISESTLQSESSYNEQFF.

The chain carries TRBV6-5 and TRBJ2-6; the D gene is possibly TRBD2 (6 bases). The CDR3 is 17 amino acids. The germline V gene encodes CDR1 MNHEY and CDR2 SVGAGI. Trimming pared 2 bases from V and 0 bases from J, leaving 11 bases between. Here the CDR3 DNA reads TGTGCCAGCAGTTACGGGGGGTCACACTCTGGGGCCAACGTCCTGACTTTC. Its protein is CASSYGGSHSGANVLTF.

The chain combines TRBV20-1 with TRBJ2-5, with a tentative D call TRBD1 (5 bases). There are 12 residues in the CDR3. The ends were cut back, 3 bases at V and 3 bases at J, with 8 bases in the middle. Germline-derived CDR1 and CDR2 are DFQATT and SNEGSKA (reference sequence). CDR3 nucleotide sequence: TGCAGTGCTAGTGGACAAGAAGAGACCCAGTACTTC. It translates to CSASGQEETQYF.

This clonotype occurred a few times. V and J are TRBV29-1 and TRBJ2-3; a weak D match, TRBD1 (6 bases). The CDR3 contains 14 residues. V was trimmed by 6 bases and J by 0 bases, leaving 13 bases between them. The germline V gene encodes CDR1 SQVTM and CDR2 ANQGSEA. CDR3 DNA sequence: TGCAGCGTGGGGGCCGGGATTAGCACAGATACGCAGTATTTT. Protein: CSVGAGISTDTQYF.

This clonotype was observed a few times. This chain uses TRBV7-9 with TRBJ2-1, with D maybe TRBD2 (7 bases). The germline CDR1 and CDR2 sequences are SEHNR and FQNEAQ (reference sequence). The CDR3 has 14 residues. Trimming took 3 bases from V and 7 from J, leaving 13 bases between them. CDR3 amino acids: CASSLPEGGNEQFF. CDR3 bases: TGTGCCAGCAGCTTGCCCGAGGGGGGGAATGAGCAGTTCTTC.

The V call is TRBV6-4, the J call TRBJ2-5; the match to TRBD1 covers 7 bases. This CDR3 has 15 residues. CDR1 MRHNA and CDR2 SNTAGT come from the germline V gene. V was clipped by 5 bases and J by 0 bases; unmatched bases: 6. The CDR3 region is CASSTGTANQETQYF. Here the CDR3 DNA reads TGTGCCAGCAGTACCGGGACAGCAAACCAAGAGACCCAGTACTTC.

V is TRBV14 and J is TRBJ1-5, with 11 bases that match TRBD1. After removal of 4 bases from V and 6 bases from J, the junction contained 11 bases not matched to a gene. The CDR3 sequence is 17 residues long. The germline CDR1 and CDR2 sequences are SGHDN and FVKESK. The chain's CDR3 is CASSPPTGTGGTQPQHF. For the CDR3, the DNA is TGTGCCAGCAGCCCCCCTACCGGGACAGGGGGTACTCAGCCCCAGCATTTT.

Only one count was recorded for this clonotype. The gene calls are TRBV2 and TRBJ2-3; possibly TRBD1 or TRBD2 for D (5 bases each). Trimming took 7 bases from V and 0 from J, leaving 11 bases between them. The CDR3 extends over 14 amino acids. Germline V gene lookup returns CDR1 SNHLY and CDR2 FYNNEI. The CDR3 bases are TGTGCCAGCACCCAGGGACCTAGCACAGATACGCAGTATTTT. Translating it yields CASTQGPSTDTQYF.

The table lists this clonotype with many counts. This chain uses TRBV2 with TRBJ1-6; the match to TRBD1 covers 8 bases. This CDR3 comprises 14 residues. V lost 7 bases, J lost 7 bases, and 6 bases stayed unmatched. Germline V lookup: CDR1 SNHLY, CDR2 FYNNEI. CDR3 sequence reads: CASKLDRANSPLHF. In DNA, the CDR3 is TGTGCCAGCAAGCTGGACAGGGCCAATTCACCCCTCCACTTT.

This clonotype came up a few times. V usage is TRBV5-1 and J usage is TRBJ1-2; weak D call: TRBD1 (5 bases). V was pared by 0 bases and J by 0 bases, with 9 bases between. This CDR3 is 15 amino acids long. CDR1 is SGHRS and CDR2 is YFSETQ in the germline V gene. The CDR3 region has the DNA TGCGCCAGCAGCTTGGAGATAGGGGCTAACTATGGCTACACCTTC. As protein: CASSLEIGANYGYTF.

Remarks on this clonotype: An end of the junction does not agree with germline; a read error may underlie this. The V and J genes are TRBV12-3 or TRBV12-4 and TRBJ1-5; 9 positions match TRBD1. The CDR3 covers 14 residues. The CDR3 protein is CASTLQGAPGPRHF. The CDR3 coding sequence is TGTGCCAGCACCTTACAGGGGGCGCCTGGGCCCCGGCATTTT.

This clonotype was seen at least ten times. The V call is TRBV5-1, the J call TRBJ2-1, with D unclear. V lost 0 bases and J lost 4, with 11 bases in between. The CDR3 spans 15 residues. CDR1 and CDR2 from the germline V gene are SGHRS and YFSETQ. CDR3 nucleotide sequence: TGCGCCAGCAGCTTGGAAGGCCACCAGTACAATGAGCAGTTCTTC. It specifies CASSLEGHQYNEQFF.

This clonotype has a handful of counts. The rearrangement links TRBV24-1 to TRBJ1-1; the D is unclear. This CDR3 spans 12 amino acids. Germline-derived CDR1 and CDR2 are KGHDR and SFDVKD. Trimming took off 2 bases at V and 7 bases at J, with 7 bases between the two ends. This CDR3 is CATSDSGDEAFF. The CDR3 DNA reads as TGTGCCACCAGTGATTCGGGAGATGAAGCTTTCTTT.

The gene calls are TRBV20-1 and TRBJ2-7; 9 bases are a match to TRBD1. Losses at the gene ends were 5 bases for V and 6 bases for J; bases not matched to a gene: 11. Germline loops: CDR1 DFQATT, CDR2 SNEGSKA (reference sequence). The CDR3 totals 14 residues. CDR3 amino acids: CSARVWDRVFEQYF. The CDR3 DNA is TGCAGTGCTCGTGTCTGGGACAGGGTTTTCGAGCAGTACTTC.

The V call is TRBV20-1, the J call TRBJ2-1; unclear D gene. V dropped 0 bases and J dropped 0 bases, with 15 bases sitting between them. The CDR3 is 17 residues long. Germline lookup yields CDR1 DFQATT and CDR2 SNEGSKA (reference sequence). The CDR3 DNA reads TGCAGTGCTAGAGATTCGGCGGAGCCGAGCTCCTACAATGAGCAGTTCTTC. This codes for CSARDSAEPSSYNEQFF.

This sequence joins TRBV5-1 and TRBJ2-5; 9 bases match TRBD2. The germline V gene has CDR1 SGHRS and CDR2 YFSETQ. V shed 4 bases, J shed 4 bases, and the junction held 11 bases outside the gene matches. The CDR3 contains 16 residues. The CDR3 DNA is TGCGCCAGCAGCGGAACCGGGACTAGCTGGGCAGAGACCCAGTACTTC. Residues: CASSGTGTSWAETQYF.

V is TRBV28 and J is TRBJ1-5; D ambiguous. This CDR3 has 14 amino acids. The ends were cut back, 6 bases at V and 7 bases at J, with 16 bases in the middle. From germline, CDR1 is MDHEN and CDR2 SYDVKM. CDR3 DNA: TGTGCCAGCAGCCAGATTGGGGTCGGCCAGCCCCAGCATTTT. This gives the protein CASSQIGVGQPQHF.

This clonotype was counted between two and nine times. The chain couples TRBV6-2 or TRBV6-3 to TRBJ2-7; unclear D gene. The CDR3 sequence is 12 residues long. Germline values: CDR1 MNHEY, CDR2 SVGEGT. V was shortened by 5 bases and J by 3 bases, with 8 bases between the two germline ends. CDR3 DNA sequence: TGTGCCAGCAGTACCTCGGTCTACGAGCAGTACTTC. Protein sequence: CASSTSVYEQYF.

CDR3 sequence reads: CASTRDQAGNSPLHF. The CDR3 DNA reads TGTGCCAGCACCAGAGACCAGGCGGGGAATTCACCCCTCCACTTT. This chain joins TRBV6-1 and TRBJ1-6, with unresolved D. The germline V gene encodes CDR1 MNHNS and CDR2 SASEGT. Trimming took off 7 bases at V and 7 bases at J, with 17 bases between the two ends. The CDR3 sequence is 15 residues long.

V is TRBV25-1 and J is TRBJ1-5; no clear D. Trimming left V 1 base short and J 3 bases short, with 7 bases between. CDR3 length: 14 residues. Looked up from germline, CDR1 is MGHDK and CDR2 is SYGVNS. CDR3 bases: TGTGCCAGCAGTGAATTTGCTACCAATCAGCCCCAGCATTTT. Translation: CASSEFATNQPQHF.

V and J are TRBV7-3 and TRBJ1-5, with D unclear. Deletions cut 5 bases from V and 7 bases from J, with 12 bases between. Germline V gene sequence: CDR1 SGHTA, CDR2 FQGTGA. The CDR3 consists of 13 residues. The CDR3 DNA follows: TGTGCCAGCAGCCGTGGACCCGGCCAGCCCCAGCATTTT. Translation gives CASSRGPGQPQHF. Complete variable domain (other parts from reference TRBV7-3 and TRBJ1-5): GAGVSQTPSNKVTEKGKYVELRCDPISGHTALYWYRQSLGQGPEFLIYFQGTGAADDSGLPNDRFFAVRPEGSVSTLKIQRTERGDSAVYLCASSRGPGQPQHFGDGTRLSIL.

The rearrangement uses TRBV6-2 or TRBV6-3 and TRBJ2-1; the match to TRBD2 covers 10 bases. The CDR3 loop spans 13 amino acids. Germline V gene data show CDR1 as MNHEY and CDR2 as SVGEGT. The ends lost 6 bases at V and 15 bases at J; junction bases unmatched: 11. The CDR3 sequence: CASSPPIGTSAFF. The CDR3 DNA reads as TGTGCCAGCAGCCCCCCAATAGGGACTAGCGCGTTCTTC.

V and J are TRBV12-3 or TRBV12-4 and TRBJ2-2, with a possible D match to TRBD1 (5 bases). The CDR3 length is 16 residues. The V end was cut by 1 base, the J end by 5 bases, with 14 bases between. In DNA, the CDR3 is TGTGCCAGCAGTTTAGTGGGCAGGGTTGGGACCGGGGAGCTGTTTTTT. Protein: CASSLVGRVGTGELFF.

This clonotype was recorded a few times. As DNA, the CDR3 is TGTGCCAGCAGCTTAAATTCTAGGCCAGATACGCAGTATTTT. Amino acid sequence: CASSLNSRPDTQYF. V gene TRBV7-3 combines with J gene TRBJ2-3; D call uncertain. V was pared by 1 base and J by 4 bases, with 9 bases between. Germline V CDR1 and CDR2: SGHTA, FQGTGA. CDR3 length: 14 amino acids.

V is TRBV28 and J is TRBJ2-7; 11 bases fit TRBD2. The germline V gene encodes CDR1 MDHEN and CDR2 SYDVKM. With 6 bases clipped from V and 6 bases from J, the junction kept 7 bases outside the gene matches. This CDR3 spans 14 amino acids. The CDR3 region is CASRLSGRAGEQYF. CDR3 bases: TGTGCCAGCAGGCTTAGCGGGAGGGCGGGCGAGCAGTACTTC. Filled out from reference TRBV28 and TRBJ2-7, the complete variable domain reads DVKVTQSSRYLVKRTGEKVFLECVQDMDHENMFWYRQDPGLGLRLIYFSYDVKMKEKGDIPEGYSVSREKKERFSLILESASTNQTSMYLCASRLSGRAGEQYFGPGTRLTVT.